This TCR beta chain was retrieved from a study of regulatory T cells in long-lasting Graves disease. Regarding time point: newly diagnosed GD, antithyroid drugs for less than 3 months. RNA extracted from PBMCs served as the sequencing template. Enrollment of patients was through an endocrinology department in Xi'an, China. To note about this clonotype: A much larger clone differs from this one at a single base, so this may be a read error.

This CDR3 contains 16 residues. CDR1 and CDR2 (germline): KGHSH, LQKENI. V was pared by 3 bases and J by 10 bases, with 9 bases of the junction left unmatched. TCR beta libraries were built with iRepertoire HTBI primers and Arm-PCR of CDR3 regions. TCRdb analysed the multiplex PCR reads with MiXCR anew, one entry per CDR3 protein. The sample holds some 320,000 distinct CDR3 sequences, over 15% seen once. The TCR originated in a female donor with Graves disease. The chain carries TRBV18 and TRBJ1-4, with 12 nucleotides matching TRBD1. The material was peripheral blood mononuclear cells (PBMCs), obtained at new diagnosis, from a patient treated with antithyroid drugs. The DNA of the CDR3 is TGTGCCAGCTCACCTTCCGGGACAGGGGGCTTGGGAAAACTGTTTTTT. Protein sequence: CASSPSGTGGLGKLFF.